This record concerns one T cell receptor beta chain sequence. Authors' methods: Reference gene primer amplification in the assay estimated nucleated cell counts. TCRdb keeps only in-frame clones here, not all; method: immunoSEQ multiplex PCR. Clone size and V and J calls were adopted from that table, with D and trimming inferred from the DNA. The table shows around 80,000 clones, with around nine tenths occurring only once. These data originate in a study of blood T cell repertoires in COVID-19. Study background: The origin of the acute and convalescent COVID-19 samples was the United States, Italy and Spain.

Sequencing was done on a sample of peripheral blood. This receptor was identified in a woman older than 75 with acute or convalescent COVID-19.

DNA of the CDR3: TGCAGCGTTGTCAGTCGAGACAGGAGCTCCTACGAGCAGTACTTC. Translated, it gives CSVVSRDRSSYEQYF. The chain carries TRBV29-1 and TRBJ2-7; a possible D gene is TRBD1 (6 bases). The germline CDR1 and CDR2 sequences are SQVTM and ANQGSEA. There are 15 residues in the CDR3. The V end lost 4 bases, the J end lost 0 bases, and 16 bases lay between the germline ends.